This record looks at one T cell receptor beta chain sequence and its context. This clonotype occurred many times. The antigen it recognizes is unknown. Base quality data are lacking; no much larger clone is found one base away. A distance of 12 bases separates the germline ends of V and J, which lose 5 bases and 1 base respectively. As encoded in the germline V gene, CDR1 is MDHEN while CDR2 is SYDVKM. Counted from cysteine to phenylalanine, this CDR3 has 14 amino acids. Here the CDR3 DNA is all that survives: 42 bases in frame from base 1. This sample is part of a study of CD8 T cells in ankylosing spondylitis (dated by TCRdb to about 2017). A note on the overall study: T cell receptor beta repertoires were profiled in healthy donors and ankylosing spondylitis patients so that disease-linked TCR variants could be found. Samples of peripheral blood were taken, and for ankylosing spondylitis patients, synovial fluid was collected as well. The full study cohort comprised about 25 ankylosing spondylitis patients and roughly 100 healthy donors. The paper's findings and limits, for the study overall: Blood from ankylosing spondylitis patients appeared to be characterized by a TCR beta motif composed of about eight highly homologous amino acid variants. The disease-linked clones had a CD8+ phenotype and were found at relatively low frequencies in peripheral blood. The disease-linked clones were reported as significantly enriched in matched synovial fluid samples from ankylosing spondylitis patients. Some of the motif variants had been reported before in the synovial fluid and blood of reactive arthritis patients, a finding that suggests common disease-initiation mechanisms.

The instrument given in TCRdb is Illumina HiSeq 2500. Quantitative 5'-RACE with molecular barcodes was used to prepare TCR beta libraries. The original methods were these. To identify disease-linked TCR variants, a new computational method was used, one built on a probabilistic model of VDJ rearrangement. TCRdb itself trimmed the public reads at Q25 with fastp, ran MiXCR and retained productive beta chains. When rows share a CDR3 protein, they turn into one entry using the most common DNA and genes. TCRdb assigned the V and J calls; the authors' analysis was not used. The table for this sample lists more than 400,000 distinct CDR3 sequences; approximately 5.3% of them were counted only once. The top ten clones comprise 3% to 4% of the sample.

The sequencing input was blood, either unsorted or a sorted T cell fraction (not recorded which). The chain joins TRBV28 to TRBJ2-7; a weak D assignment points to TRBD1 (6 bases agree). This sequence was found in a male donor with ankylosing spondylitis. The CDR3 reads CASSAPGVSYEQYF. The DNA reads TGTGCCAGCAGTGCCCCAGGGGTTTCCTACGAGCAGTACTTC.